A selection of T cell receptor beta chains follows, all from one sample in a study of spatial heterogeneity in lung cancer. Each CDR3 protein gets one entry after TCRdb re-called the 5' RACE reads with MiXCR. This sample has about 120,000 distinct CDR3 sequences; 9.5% to 15% occur once, and the top ten carry 16%. Sample: PBMCs, taken at follow-up. These receptors all stem from a male donor with early-stage non-small cell lung cancer. The conserved cysteine and the conserved F or W are not part of the CDR3 here.

j_gene	v_gene	len	CDR3aa
TRBJ1-5	TRBV12-3/TRBV12-4	12	ASSWQGGRTSQH
TRBJ1-3	TRBV20-1	10	SARESVHTIY
TRBJ1-6	TRBV5-4	14	ASSLGQNSYNSPLH
TRBJ1-6	TRBV14	12	ASSLNSYNSPLH
TRBJ2-7	TRBV10-3	12	AIRDRGAAYEQY
TRBJ1-3	TRBV14	14	ASSSFGRGTGNTIY
TRBJ2-3	TRBV19	12	ASWDRGGADTQY
TRBJ2-3	TRBV29-1	12	SDTGTIDTDTQY
TRBJ2-7	TRBV4-1	14	ASSHQGRTGRYEQY
TRBJ2-7	TRBV29-1	11	SVEGEQGREQY
TRBJ2-3	TRBV10-1	12	ASKGGTGSDTQY
TRBJ1-1	TRBV14	12	ASSQEARTAEAF
TRBJ2-7	TRBV10-2	11	TSSEGSNYEQY
TRBJ2-7	TRBV28	9	ASSRFGEQY
TRBJ1-5	TRBV7-2	13	ASSSAVGQGQPQH
TRBJ2-1	TRBV6-5	16	ASSFSGLAGGPNNEQF
TRBJ1-1	TRBV27	12	ASSFLGGNTEAF
TRBJ1-1	TRBV29-1	12	SVDLLRGDTEAF
TRBJ1-1	TRBV9	13	ASSVAQGPGTEAF
TRBJ1-5	TRBV6-5	12	ASSSDGYGQPQH
TRBJ2-1	TRBV14	10	ASSQIGLALF
TRBJ2-1	TRBV2	15	ASSEASGGSIYNEQF
TRBJ2-7	TRBV27	13	ASSRSGDSVPEQY
TRBJ1-5	TRBV24-1	11	ATSDAVWQPQH
TRBJ2-7	TRBV18	14	ASSPARAGQVFEQY
TRBJ1-6	TRBV4-1	15	ASSQIQSRDRGAALH
TRBJ1-3	TRBV29-1	12	SVTDRVSGNTIY
TRBJ2-1	TRBV28	14	ASSYISGGSYNEQF
TRBJ1-5	TRBV7-9	11	ASSPRRGQPQH
TRBJ2-1	TRBV28	14	ASSSGATSGYNEQF
TRBJ2-5	TRBV29-1	11	SVGLSGRETQY
TRBJ2-2	TRBV11-2	15	ASSLGGTSFNTGELF
TRBJ2-7	TRBV12-3/TRBV12-4	14	ASSLYGTGKRYEQY
TRBJ2-5	TRBV12-3/TRBV12-4	13	ASSSRLAGKETQY
TRBJ1-2	TRBV6-4	9	ASSDHYGYT
TRBJ2-3	TRBV10-3	13	AISGGLSRTDTQY
TRBJ1-1	TRBV9	10	ASSFTGTEAF
TRBJ2-6	TRBV11-2	12	ASSWVSGANVLT
TRBJ2-2	TRBV4-1	13	ASSLDRANTGELF
TRBJ1-5	TRBV20-1	15	SASEGGYSIGNQPQH
TRBJ2-1	TRBV10-3	13	AIRGSGADYNEQF
TRBJ2-5	TRBV10-1	12	ASSELAGGQTQY
TRBJ2-2	TRBV10-3	16	AISESRLAGGDTGELF
TRBJ2-1	TRBV12-3/TRBV12-4	12	ASRTSGGAPEQF
TRBJ1-6	TRBV7-2	14	ASRSGQGLSNSPLH
TRBJ2-2	TRBV9	14	ASSDGQVSNTGELF
TRBJ1-2	TRBV5-1	11	ASSLGANYGYT
TRBJ2-1	TRBV6-4	11	ASSDSDTNEQF